This TCR beta chain was recorded in a study of blood T cell repertoires in COVID-19. Study-level information: Samples of COVID-19 (acute and convalescent) were obtained from the United States, Italy and Spain. The analysed material was cDNA or gDNA that came from T cells, B-cell-depleted T cells, or PBMCs.

CDR1 is LNHDA, CDR2 SQIVND, per germline (reference sequence). The V segment lost 3 bases and the J segment 6 bases; nucleotides outside the gene matches: 6. CDR3 length equals 15 residues. This clone was detected once. As processed by the authors: For nucleated cells, counts were estimated from reference gene primer amplification. The data were produced by immunoSEQ multiplex PCR, yet TCRdb's version contains in-frame clones alone and is incomplete. V, J and clone size were drawn from that table, and D and trimming were deduced from the DNA. The table has 100,000 to 150,000 clones, about 79% seen once; the top ten hold roughly 15%.

This receptor was identified in a woman aged 45 to 65 with acute or convalescent COVID-19. The chain combines TRBV19 with TRBJ1-5, with 9 bases identical to TRBD1. Sequencing used peripheral blood. CDR3 residues: CASSIGQGIGQPQHF. As DNA, the CDR3 is TGTGCCAGTAGTATCGGACAGGGGATCGGTCAGCCCCAGCATTTT.